These 19 T cell receptor beta chains share one sample of origin, sequenced in a study of T cells in Graves' hyperthyroidism and ophthalmopathy. RNA transcripts were the template for amplifying TCR beta CDR3 regions. TCR CDR3 regions were first amplified by RT-PCR with HTBI primers. TCRdb called the multiplex PCR reads again in MiXCR, with one record for every CDR3 protein. The table includes some 560,000 distinct CDR3 sequences, about 15% detected once. The sequencing sample was made of blood. Receptors were obtained from a woman aged 40 to 49 with Graves' hyperthyroidism.

The chain is built from TRBV19 and TRBJ1-1; TRBD1 matches at 9 bases. Per germline, CDR1 LNHDA and CDR2 SQIVND (reference sequence). Trimming removed 11 bases from V and 11 bases from J; junction bases left unmatched: 12. The CDR3 extends over 12 amino acids. CDR3 loop: CASQGQGTLAFF. The DNA of the CDR3 is TGTGCCTCTCAGGGACAGGGAACTCTTGCTTTCTTT.

The chain couples TRBV6-1 to TRBJ1-5, with D unclear. Trimming cost V 6 bases and J 9 bases, with 9 bases left between them. The CDR3 totals 11 residues. The germline CDR1 and CDR2 sequences are MNHNS and SASEGT. CDR3 sequence reads: CASSGRSPQHF. Written as DNA, the CDR3 is TGTGCCAGCAGCGGCAGATCGCCCCAGCATTTT.

There are many counts of this clonotype. The chain employs TRBV7-2 and TRBJ2-5, with TRBD2 identical over 12 bases. Germline trimming cut 5 bases from V and 5 bases from J; bases unmatched to any gene: 12. Germline CDR1 is SGHTA and CDR2 is FQGNSA. The CDR3 is 17 residues long. CDR3 protein: CASSPGLAGPPQETQYF. The CDR3 nucleotides are TGTGCCAGCAGCCCGGGACTAGCGGGCCCCCCCCAGGAGACCCAGTACTTC.

The table lists this clonotype with many counts. This chain connects TRBV20-1 to TRBJ2-3, with D tentatively TRBD1 (7 bases). The germline gives CDR1 DFQATT, CDR2 SNEGSKA (reference sequence). The CDR3 sequence is 15 residues long. CDR3 residues: CRRHRGGFSTDTQYF. As DNA, the CDR3 is TGCAGGCGACACAGGGGAGGATTTAGCACAGATACGCAGTATTTT.

This clonotype occurred many times. The rearrangement joins TRBV5-6 to TRBJ2-3; D not resolved. CDR1 is SGHDT and CDR2 is YYEEEE in the germline V gene. Between the trimmed V and J ends, which lost 0 bases and 3 bases, there was a span of 11 bases. The CDR3 length is 15 residues. The CDR3 nucleotides are TGTGCCAGCAGCTTGGAGATCGGATTTACAGATACGCAGTATTTT. Translated: CASSLEIGFTDTQYF.

Only a few counts were recorded for this clonotype. J is TRBJ1-4 and V is TRBV27, with TRBD1 matching 9 bases. J gave up 8 bases and V 5 bases, and 6 bases lay outside the gene matches. Germline V gene sequence: CDR1 MNHEY, CDR2 SMNVEV (reference sequence). This CDR3 has 14 amino acids. CDR3 region: CASSPDRGFEKLFF. CDR3 nucleotide sequence: TGTGCCAGCAGTCCGGACAGGGGTTTCGAAAAACTGTTTTTT.

Many counts were recorded for this clonotype. The rearrangement joins TRBV5-1 to TRBJ2-1, with a possible D match to TRBD2 (6 bases). The CDR3 extends over 16 amino acids. Germline-derived CDR1 and CDR2 are SGHRS and YFSETQ. The V and J ends lost 4 bases and 8 bases respectively, with 22 bases between them. The CDR3 reads CASSGGKAGRGDEQFF. The DNA for the CDR3 is TGCGCCAGCAGCGGAGGCAAAGCGGGCCGGGGAGATGAGCAGTTCTTC. Combining the CDR3 with reference TRBV5-1 and TRBJ2-1 gives the whole variable domain KAGVTQTPRYLIKTRGQQVTLSCSPISGHRSVSWYQQTPGQGLQFLFEYFSETQRNKGNFPGRFSGRQFSNSRSEMNVSTLELGDSALYLCASSGGKAGRGDEQFFGPGTRLTVL.

This clonotype turned up a few times. V and J are TRBV11-3 and TRBJ1-1; D perhaps matches TRBD1 (5 bases). Trimming left V 0 bases short and J 1 base short, with 12 bases between. CDR3 length: 16 residues. Germline-derived CDR1 and CDR2 are SGHNT and YENEEA. In DNA form, the CDR3 reads TGTGCCAGCAGCTTAGAAAGCGGGGCTTCGAACACTGAAGCTTTCTTT. It codes for CASSLESGASNTEAFF.

This clonotype was observed at least ten times. The V call is TRBV20-1, the J call TRBJ1-6; D remains unclear. Germline CDR1 reads DFQATT; CDR2 reads SNEGSKA (reference sequence). Trimming shortened V by 4 bases and J by 5 bases, and 9 bases separated the two germline ends. This CDR3 is 13 amino acids long. Here the CDR3 DNA reads TGCAGTGCTATGGCGCAGAATAATTCACCCCTCCACTTT. Protein sequence: CSAMAQNNSPLHF.

In this sample, this clonotype turned up many times. The chain carries TRBV15 and TRBJ2-1, with 8 bases that match TRBD2. There are 15 residues in the CDR3. Germline V gene data show CDR1 as LNHNV and CDR2 as YYDKDF (reference sequence). Trimming removed 6 bases from V and 8 bases from J; junction bases left unmatched: 12. The CDR3 spells CATREDREGADEQFF. CDR3 in DNA: TGTGCCACCAGGGAGGACCGGGAGGGTGCGGATGAGCAGTTCTTC. The full variable domain, with the rest looked up from reference TRBV15 and TRBJ2-1, is DAMVIQNPRYQVTQFGKPVTLSCSQTLNHNVMYWYQQKSSQAPKLLFHYYDKDFNNEADTPDNFQSRRPNTSFCFLDIRSPGLGDTAMYLCATREDREGADEQFFGPGTRLTVL.

V gene TRBV28 combines with J gene TRBJ2-7; D is possibly TRBD2 (6 bases). The CDR3 contains 16 residues. Trimming shortened V by 1 base and J by 0 bases, and 13 bases separated the two germline ends. The V gene's germline CDR1 is MDHEN and CDR2 SYDVKM. The CDR3 protein is CASSLFGGIYSYEQYF. The CDR3 DNA sequence: TGTGCCAGCAGTTTATTTGGAGGGATATACTCCTACGAGCAGTACTTC. The variable domain in full, completed from reference TRBV28 and TRBJ2-7, reads DVKVTQSSRYLVKRTGEKVFLECVQDMDHENMFWYRQDPGLGLRLIYFSYDVKMKEKGDIPEGYSVSREKKERFSLILESASTNQTSMYLCASSLFGGIYSYEQYFGPGTRLTVT.

This clonotype was seen ten or more times. The chain combines TRBV11-2 with TRBJ1-1; D is unclear. The CDR3 is 15 amino acids. V was shortened by 5 bases and J by 1 base, with 14 bases between the two germline ends. Germline CDR1 SGHAT, CDR2 FQNNGV. Here the CDR3 reads CASSPRRQKNTEAFF. The CDR3 coding sequence is TGTGCCAGCAGCCCCCGAAGGCAGAAGAACACTGAAGCTTTCTTT.

The chain links TRBV28 to TRBJ1-5, with 8 bases identical to TRBD1. Germline CDR1 and CDR2: MDHEN and SYDVKM. V was pared by 7 bases and J by 5 bases, with 4 bases of the junction left unmatched. The CDR3 length is 13 residues. DNA for the CDR3: TGTGCCAGCAAGGACAGGGACTATCAGCCCCAGCATTTT. It yields the protein CASKDRDYQPQHF.

This clonotype came up many times. The gene calls are TRBV28 and TRBJ2-7; the D gene is possibly TRBD1 (5 bases). The CDR3 runs to 16 residues. Trimming pared 3 bases from V and 2 bases from J, leaving 17 bases between. Germline assignment: CDR1 MDHEN and CDR2 SYDVKM. The CDR3 DNA reads as TGTGCCAGCAGTTTTCCATCTGGACAAGCTCCCTACGAGCAGTACTTC. This translates into CASSFPSGQAPYEQYF.

In regard to this clonotype: Being one base from a much bigger clone, this may be a read error. This chain uses TRBV10-3 with TRBJ2-1; 11 positions match TRBD2. The germline V gene has CDR1 ENHRY and CDR2 SYGVKD. V dropped 2 bases and J dropped 2; count of bases not matched to a gene: 11. This CDR3 has 19 amino acids. As DNA, the CDR3 is TGTGCCATCAGTGAGCCACGGACTAGCGGGCGCATCCCCTACAATGAGCAGTTCTTC. This translates into CAISEPRTSGRIPYNEQFF.

In its sample, this clonotype was seen a few times. V is TRBV24-1 and J is TRBJ2-2; TRBD2 aligns across 8 bases. V lost 6 bases and J lost 3; bases outside the gene matches: 14. This CDR3 region has 18 residues. In germline, CDR1 is KGHDR, CDR2 SFDVKD. This CDR3 is CATSTLSAGGGDTGELFF. The CDR3 DNA follows: TGTGCCACCAGTACTTTATCGGCGGGAGGAGGGGACACCGGGGAGCTGTTTTTT.

This clonotype was detected ten times or more. The chain combines TRBV7-2 with TRBJ2-7; 12 positions agree with TRBD2. CDR1 and CDR2 from the germline V gene are SGHTA and FQGNSA. V shed 6 bases and J 5 bases; nucleotides not matched to a gene: 5. The CDR3 consists of 14 residues. CDR3 in amino acids: CASRTSGSTHEQYF. CDR3 in DNA: TGTGCCAGCAGGACTAGCGGGAGTACCCACGAGCAGTACTTC.

This clonotype occurred many times. At one end, the junction sequence differs from germline, possibly due to a read error. This chain connects TRBV7-7 to TRBJ2-5; D is undetermined. Germline V CDR1 and CDR2: SSHAT, FNYEAQ (reference sequence). The CDR3 spans 14 residues. Here the CDR3 reads CASSSSAVQETQYF. CDR3 DNA: TGTGCTAGCAGCTCCTCGGCTGTCCAAGAGACCCAGTACTTC.

The rearrangement uses TRBV5-1 and TRBJ1-1; tentative D call: TRBD1 (6 bases). Germline V lookup: CDR1 SGHRS, CDR2 YFSETQ. V was pared by 0 bases and J by 5 bases, with 14 bases between. CDR3 size: 15 residues. The CDR3: CASSLGQQGGTEAFF. The CDR3 DNA is TGCGCCAGCAGCTTGGGCCAACAGGGAGGGACTGAAGCTTTCTTT.